A selection of T cell receptor beta chains follows, all from one sample in a study of metastatic and nonmetastatic thyroid tumors. TCRdb redid the clone calls on the PCR reads using MiXCR. The sample contains 15,000 to 20,000 clones, 22% of which appear only once. Sequenced material: tumor tissue. These receptors were taken from a male donor with papillary thyroid cancer or a benign thyroid nodule (not recorded which). Some clones in this sample may be carry-over from other donors' samples. Both conserved end residues are part of each CDR3. A D gene is named only where the DNA matches it firmly. Clone size is stated in some rows and not others, as once, few, many or a class when expanded.

J gene,V gene,D gene,CDR3 length,clone size,CDR3 protein,CDR3 DNA
TRBJ2-3,TRBV5-6,TRBD2,16,few,CASSSPGLAGRDTQYF,TGTGCCAGCAGCTCCCCGGGACTAGCGGGTCGAGATACGCAGTATTTT
TRBJ2-5,TRBV7-2,NA,14,many,CASSSRGEQETQYF,TGTGCCAGCAGCTCCAGGGGGGAACAAGAGACCCAGTACTTC
TRBJ2-7,TRBV28,NA,15,NA,CASSIYTATGDEQYF,TGTGCCAGCAGTATATATACAGCGACGGGGGACGAGCAGTACTTC
TRBJ2-1,TRBV12-3/TRBV12-4,TRBD2,15,many,CASSPGLAGVNEQFF,TGTGCCAGTTCACCGGGACTAGCGGGAGTTAATGAGCAGTTCTTC
TRBJ2-7,TRBV28,TRBD1,15,many,CASSIGQGFRNEQYF,TGTGCCAGCAGTATCGGACAGGGATTTCGAAACGAGCAGTACTTC
TRBJ1-1,TRBV6-6,NA,15,few,CASSYSHLVNTEAFF,TGTGCCAGCAGTTACTCGCATCTCGTGAACACTGAAGCTTTCTTT
TRBJ1-1,TRBV5-8,NA,11,NA,CASSLRLRAFF,TGTGCCAGCAGTTTGAGGCTTAGGGCTTTCTTT
TRBJ2-5,TRBV7-3,TRBD1,18,many,CASSCLCRDRPRQETQYF,TGTGCCAGCAGCTGTTTGTGCCGGGACAGACCCCGACAAGAGACCCAGTACTTC
TRBJ2-1,TRBV4-2,TRBD2,19,NA,CASSQGLAGAPGQMGEQFF,TGTGCCAGCAGCCAAGGACTAGCGGGAGCGCCGGGCCAAATGGGTGAGCAGTTCTTC
TRBJ1-1,TRBV9,TRBD1,16,many,CASSVEQGAENTEAFF,TGTGCCAGCAGCGTAGAACAGGGGGCTGAGAACACTGAAGCTTTCTTT
TRBJ2-1,TRBV10-3,NA,20,NA,CAISGSGRRGRDHHYNEQFF,TGTGCCATCAGTGGATCGGGACGGAGGGGACGGGACCATCATTACAATGAGCAGTTCTTC
TRBJ1-5,TRBV11-1,TRBD1,16,NA,CASSLVSQGGNQPQHF,TGTGCCAGCAGCTTAGTCAGTCAGGGGGGCAATCAGCCCCAGCATTTT
TRBJ2-2,TRBV7-3,NA,16,many,CASSPIGTTNTGELFF,TGTGCCAGCAGCCCAATCGGGACAACGAACACCGGGGAGCTGTTTTTT
TRBJ2-2,TRBV9,TRBD1,17,many,CASSVVGGQGNTGELFF,TGTGCCAGCAGCGTAGTGGGGGGACAGGGCAACACCGGGGAGCTGTTTTTT
TRBJ1-6,TRBV12-3/TRBV12-4,TRBD1,14,many,CASSPGEGASPLHF,TGTGCCAGCAGCCCCGGGGAGGGGGCATCACCCCTCCACTTT
TRBJ2-2,TRBV24-1,TRBD2,14,many,CATRMGGDTGELFF,TGTGCCACCAGGATGGGGGGGGACACCGGGGAGCTGTTTTTT
TRBJ2-1,TRBV7-3,NA,13,many,CASSSSGLQGQFF,TGTGCCAGCAGCTCCTCTGGGTTACAGGGGCAGTTCTTC
TRBJ2-3,TRBV7-3,NA,17,NA,CASSPKGGIESTDTQYF,TGTGCCAGCAGCCCCAAGGGGGGGATAGAAAGCACAGATACGCAGTATTTT
TRBJ2-7,TRBV19,NA,12,medium-sized,CASQDNSYEQYF,TGTGCCAGCCAGGACAACTCCTACGAGCAGTACTTC
TRBJ2-7,TRBV10-3,TRBD2,15,medium-sized,CAIRESGTSSYEQYF,TGTGCCATCAGGGAATCTGGGACTAGCTCCTACGAGCAGTACTTC
TRBJ2-3,TRBV7-3,NA,12,many,CASSRSGDTQYF,TGTGCCAGCAGCCGTTCAGGAGATACGCAGTATTTT
TRBJ1-5,TRBV3-1,NA,15,many,CASSRGQGGNQPQHF,TGTGCCAGCAGCCGGGGGCAGGGTGGCAATCAGCCCCAGCATTTT
TRBJ1-2,TRBV6-2/TRBV6-3,NA,14,many,CASRGPGGYYGYTF,TGTGCCAGCAGGGGACCGGGAGGATACTATGGCTACACCTTC
TRBJ2-7,TRBV2,NA,13,NA,CASSDGGRREQYF,TGTGCCAGCAGTGATGGAGGGCGGCGGGAGCAGTACTTC
TRBJ2-1,TRBV11-2,NA,13,medium-sized,CASSHRVWDEQFF,TGTGCCAGCAGTCACAGGGTGTGGGATGAGCAGTTCTTC
TRBJ2-7,TRBV20-1,NA,14,NA,CSASMSGGTYEQYF,TGCAGTGCTAGCATGAGCGGAGGCACCTACGAGCAGTACTTC
TRBJ2-3,TRBV7-2,TRBD1,16,many,CASSLGRGIPTDTQYF,TGTGCCAGCAGCTTAGGCAGGGGGATCCCCACAGATACGCAGTATTTT
TRBJ2-7,TRBV11-3,NA,14,NA,CASSLGSVSYEQYF,TGTGCCAGCAGCTTAGGTTCGGTCTCCTACGAGCAGTACTTC
TRBJ2-3,TRBV28,TRBD1,14,many,CASSGTGRTDTQYF,TGTGCCAGCAGCGGGACAGGGAGGACAGATACGCAGTATTTT
TRBJ2-5,TRBV5-1,TRBD1,14,many,CASSQGDSQETQYF,TGCGCCAGCAGCCAGGGGGACAGCCAAGAGACCCAGTACTTC
TRBJ2-5,TRBV30,NA,15,NA,CAWSEPRGRYETQYF,TGTGCCTGGAGTGAACCAAGGGGGAGGTATGAGACCCAGTACTTC
TRBJ2-7,TRBV28,TRBD2,15,medium-sized,CASSASGRSSYEQYF,TGTGCCAGCAGCGCTAGCGGGAGGAGCTCCTACGAGCAGTACTTC
TRBJ1-1,TRBV20-1,NA,15,medium-sized,CSAREGGIMNTEAFF,TGCAGTGCTAGAGAGGGGGGGATAATGAACACTGAAGCTTTCTTT
TRBJ2-3,TRBV9,TRBD1,13,many,CASSVGTGDTQYF,TGTGCCAGCAGCGTAGGGACAGGAGATACGCAGTATTTT
TRBJ2-7,TRBV6-1,TRBD2,14,few,CTSVDREGSYEQYF,TGTACCAGCGTGGATCGGGAGGGTTCCTACGAGCAGTACTTC
TRBJ2-1,TRBV3-1,NA,19,few,CASSQDRSGSSSSYNEQFF,TGTGCCAGCAGCCAAGATCGTAGTGGGAGTTCGAGCTCCTACAATGAGCAGTTCTTC
TRBJ2-7,TRBV6-1,NA,12,medium-sized,CASSRESYEQYF,TGTGCCAGCTCCAGGGAGTCCTACGAGCAGTACTTC